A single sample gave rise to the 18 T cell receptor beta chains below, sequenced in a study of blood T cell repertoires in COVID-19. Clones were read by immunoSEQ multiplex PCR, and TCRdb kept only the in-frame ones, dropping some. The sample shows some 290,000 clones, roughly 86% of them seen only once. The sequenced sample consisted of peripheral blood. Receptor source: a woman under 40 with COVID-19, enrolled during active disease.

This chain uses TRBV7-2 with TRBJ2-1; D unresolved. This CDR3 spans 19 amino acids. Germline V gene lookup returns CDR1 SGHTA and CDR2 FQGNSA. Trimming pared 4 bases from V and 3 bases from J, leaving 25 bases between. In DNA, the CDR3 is TGTGCCAGCAGCTACGGCGCAAATTTACATGGGCCGAACTACAATGAGCAGTTCTTC. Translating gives CASSYGANLHGPNYNEQFF.

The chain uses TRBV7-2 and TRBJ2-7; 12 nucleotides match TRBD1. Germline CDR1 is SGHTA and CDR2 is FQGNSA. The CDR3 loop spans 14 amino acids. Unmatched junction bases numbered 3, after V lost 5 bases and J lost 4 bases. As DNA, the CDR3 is TGTGCCAGCAGCGGGGGACAGGGGGCTTACGAGCAGTACTTC. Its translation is CASSGGQGAYEQYF.

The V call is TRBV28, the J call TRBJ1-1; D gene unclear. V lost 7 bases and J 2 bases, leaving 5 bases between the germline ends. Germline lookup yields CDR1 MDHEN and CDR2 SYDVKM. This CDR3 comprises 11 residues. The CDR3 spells CASNLNTEAFF. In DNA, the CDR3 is TGTGCCAGCAACTTAAACACTGAAGCTTTCTTT.

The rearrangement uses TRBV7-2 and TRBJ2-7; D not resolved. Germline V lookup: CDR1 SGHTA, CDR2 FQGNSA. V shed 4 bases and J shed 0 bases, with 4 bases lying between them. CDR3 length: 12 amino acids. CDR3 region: CASSSNSYEQYF. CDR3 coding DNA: TGTGCCAGCAGCTCCAACTCCTACGAGCAGTACTTC.

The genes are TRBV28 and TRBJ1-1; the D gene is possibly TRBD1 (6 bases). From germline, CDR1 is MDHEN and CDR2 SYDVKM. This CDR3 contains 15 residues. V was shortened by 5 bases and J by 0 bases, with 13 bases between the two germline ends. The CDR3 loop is CASSDRWRVNTEAFF. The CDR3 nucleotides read TGTGCCAGCAGTGACAGGTGGCGGGTGAACACTGAAGCTTTCTTT.

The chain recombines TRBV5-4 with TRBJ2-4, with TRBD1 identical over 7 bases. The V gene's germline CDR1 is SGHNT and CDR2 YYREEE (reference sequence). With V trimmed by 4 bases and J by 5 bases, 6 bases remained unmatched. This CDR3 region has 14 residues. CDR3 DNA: TGTGCCAGCAGCCCGGACAGGCCCGAAAACATTCAGTACTTC. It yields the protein CASSPDRPENIQYF.

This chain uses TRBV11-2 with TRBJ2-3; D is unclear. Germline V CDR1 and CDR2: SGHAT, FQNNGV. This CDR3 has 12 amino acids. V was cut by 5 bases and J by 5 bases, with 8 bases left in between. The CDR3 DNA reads TGTGCCAGCAGCCGTTACGGAGATACGCAGTATTTT. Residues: CASSRYGDTQYF.

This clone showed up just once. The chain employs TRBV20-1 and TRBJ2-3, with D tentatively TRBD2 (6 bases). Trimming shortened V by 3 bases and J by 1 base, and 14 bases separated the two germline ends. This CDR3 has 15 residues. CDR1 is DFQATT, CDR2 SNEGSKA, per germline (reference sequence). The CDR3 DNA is TGCAGTGCTAGTTATTCGGGAGTGGGCACAGATACGCAGTATTTT. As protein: CSASYSGVGTDTQYF.

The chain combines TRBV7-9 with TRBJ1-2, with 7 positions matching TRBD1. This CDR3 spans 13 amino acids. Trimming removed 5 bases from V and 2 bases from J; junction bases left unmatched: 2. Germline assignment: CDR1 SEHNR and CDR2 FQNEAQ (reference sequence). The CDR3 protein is CASSEQGNYGYTF. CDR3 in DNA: TGTGCCAGCAGCGAACAGGGGAACTATGGCTACACCTTC.

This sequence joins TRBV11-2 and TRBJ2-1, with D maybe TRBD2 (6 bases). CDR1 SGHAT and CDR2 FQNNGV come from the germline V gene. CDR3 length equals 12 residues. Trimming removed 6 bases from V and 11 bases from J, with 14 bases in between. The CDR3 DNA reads TGTGCCAGCAGTGGGTTGGCGGGACAGCAGTTCTTC. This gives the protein CASSGLAGQQFF.

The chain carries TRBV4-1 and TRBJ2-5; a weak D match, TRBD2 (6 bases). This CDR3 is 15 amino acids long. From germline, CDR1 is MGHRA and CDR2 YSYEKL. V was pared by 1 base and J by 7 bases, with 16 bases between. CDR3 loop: CASSQAILRRGTQYF. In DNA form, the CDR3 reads TGCGCCAGCAGCCAAGCGATTCTGCGGCGGGGGACCCAGTACTTC.

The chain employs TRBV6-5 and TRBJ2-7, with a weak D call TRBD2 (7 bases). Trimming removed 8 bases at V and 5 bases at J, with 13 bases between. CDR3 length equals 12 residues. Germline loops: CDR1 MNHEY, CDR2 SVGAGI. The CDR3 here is CASSREGDEQYF. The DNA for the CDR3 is TGTGCCAGCTCAAGGGAGGGGGACGAGCAGTACTTC.

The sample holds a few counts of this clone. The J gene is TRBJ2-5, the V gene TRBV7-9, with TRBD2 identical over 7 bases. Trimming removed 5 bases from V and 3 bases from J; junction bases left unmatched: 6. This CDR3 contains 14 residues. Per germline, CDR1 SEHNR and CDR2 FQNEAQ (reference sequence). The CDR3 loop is CASSERGAKETQYF. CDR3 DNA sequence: TGTGCCAGCAGCGAGCGGGGCGCGAAAGAGACCCAGTACTTC.

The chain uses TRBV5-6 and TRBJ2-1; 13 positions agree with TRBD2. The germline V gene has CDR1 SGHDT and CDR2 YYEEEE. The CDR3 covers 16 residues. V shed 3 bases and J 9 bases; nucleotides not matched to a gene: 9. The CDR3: CASSSGTSGMTFEQFF. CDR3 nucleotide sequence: TGTGCCAGCAGCTCCGGGACTAGCGGGATGACATTTGAGCAGTTCTTC.

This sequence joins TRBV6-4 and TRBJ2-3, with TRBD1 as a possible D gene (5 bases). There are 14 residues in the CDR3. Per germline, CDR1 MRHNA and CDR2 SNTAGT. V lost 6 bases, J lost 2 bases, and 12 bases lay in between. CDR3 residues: CASSPQGSTDTQYF. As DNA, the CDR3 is TGTGCCAGCAGCCCGCAGGGCTCCACAGATACGCAGTATTTT.

The CDR3 DNA reads as TGTGCCAGCAGCCCCCGACAGGGGGTACAGACCCAGTACTTC. This codes for CASSPRQGVQTQYF. This chain joins TRBV9 and TRBJ2-5, with TRBD1 matching 9 bases. With V trimmed by 4 bases and J by 6 bases, 7 bases remained unmatched. The CDR3 consists of 14 residues. Germline assignment: CDR1 SGDLS and CDR2 YYNGEE.

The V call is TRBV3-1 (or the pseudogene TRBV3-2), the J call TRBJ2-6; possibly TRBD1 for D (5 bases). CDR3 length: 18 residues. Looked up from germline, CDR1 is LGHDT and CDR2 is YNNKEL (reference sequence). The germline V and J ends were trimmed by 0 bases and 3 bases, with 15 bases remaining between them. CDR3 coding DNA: TGTGCCAGCAGCCAAGAGGAAGGGGCTTCAAGTGGGGCCAACGTCCTGACTTTC. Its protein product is CASSQEEGASSGANVLTF.

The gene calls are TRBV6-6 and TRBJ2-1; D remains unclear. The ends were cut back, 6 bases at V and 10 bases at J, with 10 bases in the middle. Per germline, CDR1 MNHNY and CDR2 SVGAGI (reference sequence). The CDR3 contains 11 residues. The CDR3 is CASRDMWEQFF. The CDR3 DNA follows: TGTGCCAGCAGAGACATGTGGGAGCAGTTCTTC.